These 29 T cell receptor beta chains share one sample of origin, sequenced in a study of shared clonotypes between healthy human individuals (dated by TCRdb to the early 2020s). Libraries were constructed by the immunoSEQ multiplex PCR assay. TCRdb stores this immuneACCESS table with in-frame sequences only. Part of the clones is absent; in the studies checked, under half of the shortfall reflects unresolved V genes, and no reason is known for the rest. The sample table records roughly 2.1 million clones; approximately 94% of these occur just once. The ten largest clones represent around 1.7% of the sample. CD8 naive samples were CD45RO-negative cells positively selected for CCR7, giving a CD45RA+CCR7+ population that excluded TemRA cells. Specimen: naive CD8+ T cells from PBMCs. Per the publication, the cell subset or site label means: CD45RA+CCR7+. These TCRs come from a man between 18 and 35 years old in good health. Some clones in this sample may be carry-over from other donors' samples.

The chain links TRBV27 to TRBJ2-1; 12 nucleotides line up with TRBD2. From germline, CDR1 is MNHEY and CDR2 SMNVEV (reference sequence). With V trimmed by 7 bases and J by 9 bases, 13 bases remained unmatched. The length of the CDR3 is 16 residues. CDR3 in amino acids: CASTVSLAGGLVEQFF. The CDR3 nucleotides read TGTGCCAGCACCGTATCACTAGCGGGAGGTTTGGTTGAGCAGTTCTTC.

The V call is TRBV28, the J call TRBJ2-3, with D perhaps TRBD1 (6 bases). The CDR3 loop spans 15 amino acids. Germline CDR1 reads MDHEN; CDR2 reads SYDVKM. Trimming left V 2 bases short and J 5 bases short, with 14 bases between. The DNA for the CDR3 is TGTGCCAGCAGTTTACTCCAGGGGCGGCAAGATACGCAGTATTTT. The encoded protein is CASSLLQGRQDTQYF.

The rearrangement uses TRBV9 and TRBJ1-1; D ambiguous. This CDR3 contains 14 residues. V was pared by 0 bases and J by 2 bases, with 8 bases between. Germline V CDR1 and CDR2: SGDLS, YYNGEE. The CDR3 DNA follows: TGTGCCAGCAGCGTAGGCCGCAGAAACACTGAAGCTTTCTTT. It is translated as CASSVGRRNTEAFF.

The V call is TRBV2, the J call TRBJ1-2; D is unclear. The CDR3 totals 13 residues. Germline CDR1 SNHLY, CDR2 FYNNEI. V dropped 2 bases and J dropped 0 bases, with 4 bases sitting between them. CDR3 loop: CASSELANYGYTF. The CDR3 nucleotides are TGTGCCAGCAGTGAATTGGCTAACTATGGCTACACCTTC.

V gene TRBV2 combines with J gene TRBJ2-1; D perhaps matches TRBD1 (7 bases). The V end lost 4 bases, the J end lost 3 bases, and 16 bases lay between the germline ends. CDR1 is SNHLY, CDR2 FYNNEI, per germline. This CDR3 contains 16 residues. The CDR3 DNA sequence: TGTGCCAGCAGTGGGGGGGACAGCCTCCTCTACAATGAGCAGTTCTTC. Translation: CASSGGDSLLYNEQFF.

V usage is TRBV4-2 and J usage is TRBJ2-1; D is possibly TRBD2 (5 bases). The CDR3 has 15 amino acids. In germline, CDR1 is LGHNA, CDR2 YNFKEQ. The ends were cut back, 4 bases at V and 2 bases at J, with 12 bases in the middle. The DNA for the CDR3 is TGTGCCAGCAGCCCCACCGTGGAGGCCTACAATGAGCAGTTCTTC. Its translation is CASSPTVEAYNEQFF.

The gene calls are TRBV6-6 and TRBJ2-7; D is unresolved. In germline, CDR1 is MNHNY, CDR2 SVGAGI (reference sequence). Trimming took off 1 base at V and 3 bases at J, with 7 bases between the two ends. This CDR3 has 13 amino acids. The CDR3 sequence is CASSYFELYEQYF. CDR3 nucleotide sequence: TGTGCCAGCAGTTACTTCGAGCTCTACGAGCAGTACTTC.

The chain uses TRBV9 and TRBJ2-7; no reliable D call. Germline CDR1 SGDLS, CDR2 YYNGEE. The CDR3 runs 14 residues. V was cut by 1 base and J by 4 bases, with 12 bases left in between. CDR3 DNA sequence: TGTGCCAGCAGCGTATTCGAACGAGATTACGAGCAGTACTTC. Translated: CASSVFERDYEQYF.

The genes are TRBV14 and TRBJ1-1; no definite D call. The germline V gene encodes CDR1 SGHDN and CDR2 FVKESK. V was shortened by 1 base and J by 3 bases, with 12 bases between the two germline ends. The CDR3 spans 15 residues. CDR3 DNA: TGTGCCAGCAGCCAAGGTCCGGGAGGACACACTGAAGCTTTCTTT. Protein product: CASSQGPGGHTEAFF.

In nucleotides, the CDR3 is TGTGCCAGCAGCGGGACTAATCCCTACGAGCAGTACTTC. This gives the protein CASSGTNPYEQYF. The chain employs TRBV7-9 and TRBJ2-7; 7 nucleotides line up with TRBD2. CDR1 and CDR2 (germline): SEHNR, FQNEAQ (reference sequence). V trimming: 5 bases; J trimming: 2 bases; junction bases outside the gene matches: 3. The CDR3 is 13 amino acids.

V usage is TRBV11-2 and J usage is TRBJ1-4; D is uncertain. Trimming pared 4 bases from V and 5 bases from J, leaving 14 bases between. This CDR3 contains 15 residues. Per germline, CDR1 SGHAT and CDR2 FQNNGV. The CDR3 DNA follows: TGTGCCAGCAGCTACACCGAGGACTGGAATGAAAAACTGTTTTTT. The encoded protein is CASSYTEDWNEKLFF.

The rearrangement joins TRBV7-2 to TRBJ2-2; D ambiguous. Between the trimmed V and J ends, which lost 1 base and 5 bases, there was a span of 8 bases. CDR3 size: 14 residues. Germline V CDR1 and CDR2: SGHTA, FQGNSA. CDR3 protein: CASSLGYVTGELFF. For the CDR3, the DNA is TGTGCCAGCAGCTTAGGTTACGTTACCGGGGAGCTGTTTTTT.

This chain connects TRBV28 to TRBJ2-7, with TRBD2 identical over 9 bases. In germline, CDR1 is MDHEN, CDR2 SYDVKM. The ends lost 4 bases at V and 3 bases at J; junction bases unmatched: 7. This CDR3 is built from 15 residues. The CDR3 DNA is TGTGCCAGCAGTTCAAAAGCGGGAGGTGGCTACGAGCAGTACTTC. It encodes CASSSKAGGGYEQYF.

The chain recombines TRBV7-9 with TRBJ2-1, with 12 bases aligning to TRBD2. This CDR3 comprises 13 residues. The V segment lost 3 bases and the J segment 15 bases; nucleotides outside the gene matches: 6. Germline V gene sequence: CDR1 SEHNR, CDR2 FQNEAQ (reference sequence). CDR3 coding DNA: TGTGCCAGCAGCTTGGGCCTAGCGGGAGGGGTGTTCTTC. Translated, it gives CASSLGLAGGVFF.

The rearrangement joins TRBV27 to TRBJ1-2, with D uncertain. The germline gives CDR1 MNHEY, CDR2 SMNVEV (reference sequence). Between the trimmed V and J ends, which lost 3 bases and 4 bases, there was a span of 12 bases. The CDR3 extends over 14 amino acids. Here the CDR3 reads CASSLSVSGYGYTF. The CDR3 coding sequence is TGTGCCAGCAGTTTGTCCGTTTCAGGCTATGGCTACACCTTC.

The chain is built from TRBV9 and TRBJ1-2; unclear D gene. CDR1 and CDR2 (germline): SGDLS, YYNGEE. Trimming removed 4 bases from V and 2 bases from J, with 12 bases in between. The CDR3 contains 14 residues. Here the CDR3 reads CASSPTDGNYGYTF. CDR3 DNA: TGTGCCAGCAGCCCGACGGACGGAAACTATGGCTACACCTTC.

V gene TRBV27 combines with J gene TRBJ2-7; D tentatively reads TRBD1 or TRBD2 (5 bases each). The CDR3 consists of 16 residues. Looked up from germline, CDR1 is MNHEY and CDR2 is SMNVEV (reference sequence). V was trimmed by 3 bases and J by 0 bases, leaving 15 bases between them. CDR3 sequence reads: CASSFSFGTNSYEQYF. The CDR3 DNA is TGTGCCAGCAGTTTTAGTTTTGGGACGAACTCCTACGAGCAGTACTTC.

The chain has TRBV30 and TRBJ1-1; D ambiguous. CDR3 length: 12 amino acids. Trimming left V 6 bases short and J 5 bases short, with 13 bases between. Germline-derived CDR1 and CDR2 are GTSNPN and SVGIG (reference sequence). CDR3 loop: CACLRRGTEAFF. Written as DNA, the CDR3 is TGTGCCTGCCTTAGGCGGGGAACTGAAGCTTTCTTT.

CDR3 nucleotide sequence: TGTGCCAGCAGCCAAGCCAGACCCTACGAGCAGTACTTC. It encodes CASSQARPYEQYF. The chain joins TRBV6-5 to TRBJ2-7; no firm D call. Germline V gene sequence: CDR1 MNHEY, CDR2 SVGAGI. CDR3 length: 13 residues. Trimming took 6 bases from V and 2 from J, leaving 11 bases between them.

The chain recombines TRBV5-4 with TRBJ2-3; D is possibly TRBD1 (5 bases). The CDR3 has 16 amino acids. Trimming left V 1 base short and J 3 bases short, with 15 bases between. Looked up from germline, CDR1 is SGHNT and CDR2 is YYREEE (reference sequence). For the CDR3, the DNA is TGTGCCAGCAGCTTGCTACAGGCCTTCGGGACAGATACGCAGTATTTT. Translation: CASSLLQAFGTDTQYF.

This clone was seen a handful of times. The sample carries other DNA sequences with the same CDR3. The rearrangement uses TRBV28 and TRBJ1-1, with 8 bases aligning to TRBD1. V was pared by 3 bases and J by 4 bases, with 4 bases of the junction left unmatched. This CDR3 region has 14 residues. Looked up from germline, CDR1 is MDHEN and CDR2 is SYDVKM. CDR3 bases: TGTGCCAGCAGTTTGGCACAGGGGGGCACTGAAGCTTTCTTT. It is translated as CASSLAQGGTEAFF. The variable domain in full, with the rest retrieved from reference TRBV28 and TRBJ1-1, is DVKVTQSSRYLVKRTGEKVFLECVQDMDHENMFWYRQDPGLGLRLIYFSYDVKMKEKGDIPEGYSVSREKKERFSLILESASTNQTSMYLCASSLAQGGTEAFFGQGTRLTVV.

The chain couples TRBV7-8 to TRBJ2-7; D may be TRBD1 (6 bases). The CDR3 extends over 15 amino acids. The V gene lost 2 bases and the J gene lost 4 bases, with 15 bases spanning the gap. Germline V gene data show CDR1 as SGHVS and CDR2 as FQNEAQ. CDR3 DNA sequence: TGTGCCAGCAGCTTACCGACACAGGGCCAGTACGAGCAGTACTTC. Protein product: CASSLPTQGQYEQYF. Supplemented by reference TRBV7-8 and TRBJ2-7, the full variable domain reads GAGVSQSPRYKVAKRGQDVALRCDPISGHVSLFWYQQALGQGPEFLTYFQNEAQLDKSGLPSDRFFAERPEGSVSTLKIQRTQQEDSAVYLCASSLPTQGQYEQYFGPGTRLTVT.

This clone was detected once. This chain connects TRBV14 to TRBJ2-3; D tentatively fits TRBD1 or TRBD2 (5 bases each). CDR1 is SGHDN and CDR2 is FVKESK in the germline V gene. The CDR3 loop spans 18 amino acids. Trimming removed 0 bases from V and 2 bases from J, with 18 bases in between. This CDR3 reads CASSQDGDTGAYTDTQYF. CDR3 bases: TGTGCCAGCAGCCAAGACGGCGATACCGGGGCCTACACAGATACGCAGTATTTT.

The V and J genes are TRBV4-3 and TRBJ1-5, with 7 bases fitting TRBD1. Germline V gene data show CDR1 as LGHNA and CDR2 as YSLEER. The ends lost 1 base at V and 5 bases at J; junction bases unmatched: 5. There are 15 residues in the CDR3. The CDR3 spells CASSQAWGQHQPQHF. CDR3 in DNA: TGCGCCAGCAGCCAAGCTTGGGGACAGCATCAGCCCCAGCATTTT.

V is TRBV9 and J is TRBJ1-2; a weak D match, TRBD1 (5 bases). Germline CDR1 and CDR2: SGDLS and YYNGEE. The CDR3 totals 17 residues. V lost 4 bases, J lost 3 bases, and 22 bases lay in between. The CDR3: CASSLGGSELLHYGYTF. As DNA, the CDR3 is TGTGCCAGCAGCCTCGGGGGTTCAGAACTTTTACACTATGGCTACACCTTC.

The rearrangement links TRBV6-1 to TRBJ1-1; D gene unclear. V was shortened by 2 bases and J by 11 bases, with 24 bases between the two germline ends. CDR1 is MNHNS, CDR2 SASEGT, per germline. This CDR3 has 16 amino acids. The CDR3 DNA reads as TGTGCCAGCAGTGAAACTACGGTATTTAGGGCTTTTTGGGCTTTCTTT. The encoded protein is CASSETTVFRAFWAFF.

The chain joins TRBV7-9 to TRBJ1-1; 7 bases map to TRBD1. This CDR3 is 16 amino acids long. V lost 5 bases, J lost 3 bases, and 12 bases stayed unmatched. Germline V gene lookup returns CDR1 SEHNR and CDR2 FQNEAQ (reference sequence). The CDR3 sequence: CASSAPGGRGDTEAFF. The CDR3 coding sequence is TGTGCCAGCAGCGCCCCCGGAGGCAGGGGGGACACTGAAGCTTTCTTT.

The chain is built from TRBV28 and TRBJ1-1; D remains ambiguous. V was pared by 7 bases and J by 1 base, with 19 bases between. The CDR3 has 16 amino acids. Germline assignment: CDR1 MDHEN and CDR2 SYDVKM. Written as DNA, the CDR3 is TGTGCCAGCAACCCCTTGTCGGGAACCTGGAACACTGAAGCTTTCTTT. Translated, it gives CASNPLSGTWNTEAFF.

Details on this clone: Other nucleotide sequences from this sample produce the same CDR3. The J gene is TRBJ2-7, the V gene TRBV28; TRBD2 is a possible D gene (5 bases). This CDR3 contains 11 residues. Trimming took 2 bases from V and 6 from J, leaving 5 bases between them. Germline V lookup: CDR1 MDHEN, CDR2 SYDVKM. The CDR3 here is CASSLRGEQYF. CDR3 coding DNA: TGTGCCAGCAGTTTACGGGGCGAGCAGTACTTC.